Listed below are T cell receptor beta chains from one sample, sequenced in a study of T cells after yellow fever vaccination. TCRdb itself ran the 5' RACE reads through MiXCR, one entry per CDR3 protein. Found here are fewer than 650,000 distinct CDR3 sequences, roughly 22% of them singletons; the top ten hold approximately 15%. This specimen consisted of PBMCs, obtained roughly 20 days after the first yellow fever vaccination. Receptors were obtained from a young man who received the YFV17D yellow fever vaccine. The CDR3 runs from the conserved cysteine through the conserved F or W. A D gene is named only where the DNA matches it firmly. Only some rows state a clone size, as once, few, many or a class for expanded clones.

j_call cdr3_length v_call clone_size d_call cdr3_aa cdr3_nt
TRBJ2-3 13 TRBV6-2/TRBV6-3 few . CASSYIETNTQYF TGTGCCAGCAGTTATATCGAGACTAATACGCAGTATTTT
TRBJ1-2 15 TRBV15 . TRBD1 CATSFRGQGSYGYTF TGTGCCACCAGTTTTCGCGGACAGGGTTCCTATGGCTACACCTTC
TRBJ1-1 13 TRBV5-6 . TRBD1 CASKIYWDSEAFF TGTGCCAGCAAAATCTACTGGGACAGTGAAGCTTTCTTT
TRBJ1-6 16 TRBV18 . . CASSPSLTKPGSPLHF TGTGCCAGCTCACCATCGCTGACCAAACCGGGTTCACCCCTCCACTTT
TRBJ1-4 12 TRBV7-9 few . CASSDNNEKLFF TGTGCCAGCAGCGACAATAATGAAAAACTGTTTTTT
TRBJ2-3 15 TRBV12-3/TRBV12-4 . . CASSYPGELTDTQYF TGTGCCAGCAGTTACCCGGGGGAGCTCACAGATACGCAGTATTTT
TRBJ1-1 15 TRBV18 . . CASSPGGARDTEAFF TGTGCCAGCTCACCGGGGGGGGCTCGGGACACTGAAGCTTTCTTT
TRBJ1-1 13 TRBV7-9 few . CASNWGSGGEAFF TGTGCCAGCAACTGGGGGTCGGGGGGTGAAGCTTTCTTT
TRBJ1-4 15 TRBV5-6 . . CASSLEGRAQEKLFF TGTGCCAGCAGCTTGGAGGGAAGAGCTCAAGAAAAACTGTTTTTT
TRBJ2-5 13 TRBV6-1 . . CASSRRAQETQYF TGTGCCAGCAGTCGCCGGGCCCAAGAGACCCAGTACTTC
TRBJ2-5 15 TRBV6-5 few TRBD1 CASSFGTGWPETQYF TGTGCCAGCAGTTTTGGGACAGGGTGGCCGGAGACCCAGTACTTC
TRBJ1-4 22 TRBV4-3 few TRBD1 CASSQERGYGAGGKVANEKLFF TGCGCCAGCAGCCAAGAACGGGGTTATGGGGCAGGGGGTAAAGTCGCTAATGAAAAACTGTTTTTT
TRBJ2-3 16 TRBV6-1 . TRBD2 CASSPSSGGVTDTQYF TGTGCCAGCAGTCCTTCTAGCGGGGGGGTCACAGATACGCAGTATTTT
TRBJ1-2 14 TRBV14 . TRBD1 CASSHLDRDYGYTF TGTGCCAGCAGCCACCTGGACAGGGACTATGGCTACACCTTC
TRBJ2-3 13 TRBV19 few . CASSMDNTDTQYF TGTGCCAGTAGTATGGACAACACAGATACGCAGTATTTT
TRBJ2-1 15 TRBV5-1 . . CASSRSGVSYNEQFF TGCGCCAGCAGCCGGAGCGGTGTGTCCTACAATGAGCAGTTCTTC
TRBJ2-1 16 TRBV5-1 . TRBD2 CASSWGPGLAHGEQFF TGCGCCAGCAGCTGGGGCCCGGGACTAGCACACGGAGAGCAGTTCTTC
TRBJ2-7 13 TRBV24-1 . . CALSWTEGLEQYF TGTGCCCTCAGCTGGACAGAGGGTCTCGAGCAGTACTTC
TRBJ1-3 13 TRBV28 . . CASSTQEPNTIYF TGTGCCAGCAGCACACAGGAGCCAAACACCATATATTTT
TRBJ2-3 15 TRBV9 few . CASSVAGGRTDTQYF TGTGCCAGCAGCGTAGCGGGGGGCCGCACAGATACGCAGTATTTT
TRBJ2-3 17 TRBV6-4 . TRBD2 CASSDGSGGINTDTQYF TGTGCCAGCAGTGACGGTAGCGGGGGAATAAATACAGATACGCAGTATTTT
TRBJ1-1 15 TRBV5-1 few . CASSFGRVPNTEAFF TGCGCCAGCAGCTTCGGGAGGGTGCCGAACACTGAAGCTTTCTTT
TRBJ1-2 13 TRBV12-3/TRBV12-4 . . CASSFGQSYGYTF TGTGCCAGCAGTTTTGGACAGTCCTATGGCTACACCTTC
TRBJ2-1 13 TRBV7-2 few . CASSDRYYNEQFF TGTGCCAGCAGCGACCGGTATTACAATGAGCAGTTCTTC
TRBJ2-2 13 TRBV6-6 . . CAIQGGGAGELFF TGTGCCATCCAGGGGGGGGGAGCCGGGGAGCTGTTTTTT
TRBJ1-5 17 TRBV4-3 many . CASSQELSGQQNQPQHF TGCGCCAGCAGCCAAGAATTATCGGGACAACAAAATCAGCCCCAGCATTTT
TRBJ2-2 16 TRBV20-1 . TRBD2 CSAAQLAGGNTGELFF TGCAGTGCTGCCCAACTAGCGGGGGGGAACACCGGGGAGCTGTTTTTT
TRBJ1-5 13 TRBV2 . . CASGEEGNQPQHF TGTGCCAGCGGCGAAGAGGGGAATCAGCCCCAGCATTTT
TRBJ1-1 13 TRBV5-8 . . CASSFRESTEAFF TGTGCCAGCAGCTTCAGGGAATCCACTGAAGCTTTCTTT
TRBJ2-5 18 TRBV28 . TRBD2 CASRSGTSGGPKRETQYF TGTGCCAGCAGGTCCGGGACTAGCGGGGGGCCCAAGCGGGAGACCCAGTACTTC
TRBJ1-4 12 TRBV20-1 few . CSAIDRNEKLFF TGCAGTGCCATAGACAGAAATGAAAAACTGTTTTTT
TRBJ2-7 14 TRBV10-3 few . CAISEVRDTYEQYF TGTGCCATCAGTGAGGTCCGGGACACCTACGAGCAGTACTTC
TRBJ2-3 14 TRBV28 . . CASSPPPGSDTQYF TGTGCCAGCAGTCCCCCTCCGGGTTCAGATACGCAGTATTTT
TRBJ2-3 13 TRBV2 . . CASSEITKDTQYF TGTGCCAGCAGTGAAATCACTAAAGATACGCAGTATTTT
TRBJ2-7 15 TRBV4-1 few . CASSQATGFLPEQYF TGCGCCAGCAGCCAAGCTACAGGGTTTCTCCCCGAGCAGTACTTC
TRBJ1-4 14 TRBV5-1 few . CASSLGVTNEKLFF TGCGCCAGCAGCTTGGGAGTTACTAATGAAAAACTGTTTTTT
TRBJ2-2 13 TRBV12-3/TRBV12-4 . TRBD1 CASTRQGGGELFF TGTGCCAGCACCCGACAGGGCGGCGGGGAGCTGTTTTTT
TRBJ2-7 11 TRBV20-1 few . CSATQLYEQYF TGCAGTGCTACACAGCTCTACGAGCAGTACTTC
TRBJ1-5 14 TRBV9 . . CASIPGRFNQPQHF TGTGCCAGCATACCCGGCAGGTTCAATCAGCCCCAGCATTTT
TRBJ2-1 14 TRBV7-3 few . CASSLDKVYNEQFF TGTGCCAGCAGCTTAGATAAGGTGTACAATGAGCAGTTCTTC
TRBJ2-5 13 TRBV15 once . CATSTHAGETQYF TGTGCCACCAGCACACACGCAGGAGAGACCCAGTACTTC
TRBJ2-1 16 TRBV5-8 . TRBD1 CASSLFQGASYNEQFF TGTGCCAGCAGCTTGTTTCAGGGGGCCTCCTACAATGAGCAGTTCTTC
TRBJ2-1 13 TRBV20-1 . TRBD2 CSASRLAQSEQFF TGCAGTGCTAGCAGACTAGCACAGAGTGAGCAGTTCTTC
TRBJ2-3 15 TRBV4-1 . TRBD2 CASSQTGGPGDTQYF TGCGCCAGCAGCCAGACGGGGGGGCCAGGGGATACGCAGTATTTT
TRBJ2-3 15 TRBV5-2 . . CASKFWGGGSDTQYF .
TRBJ2-2 16 TRBV12-3/TRBV12-4 few . CASSLYRDLNTGELFF TGTGCCAGCAGCCTTTACAGGGACCTGAACACCGGGGAGCTGTTTTTT